This TCR beta chain emerged from a study of T cells in Graves' hyperthyroidism and ophthalmopathy. TCR beta CDR3 regions were amplified from RNA. Initially, a first-round RT-PCR of the TCR CDR3 employed the HTBI primer set. MiXCR, applied by TCRdb to the multiplex PCR reads, yields one record per CDR3 protein. The sample consists of some 550,000 distinct CDR3 sequences, roughly 20% of them appearing once. The sample consisted of blood. This sequence was found in a man between 18 and 35 years old with Graves' hyperthyroidism.

The CDR3 DNA sequence: TGTGCCAGCAGCCACGCAAGGACAGGGGGAAACGAGCAGTACTTC. This translates into CASSHARTGGNEQYF. The chain has TRBV6-1 and TRBJ2-7, with 10 bases that match TRBD1. CDR1 is MNHNS and CDR2 is SASEGT in the germline V gene. The CDR3 consists of 15 residues. V was pared by 6 bases and J by 5 bases, with 10 bases of the junction left unmatched.